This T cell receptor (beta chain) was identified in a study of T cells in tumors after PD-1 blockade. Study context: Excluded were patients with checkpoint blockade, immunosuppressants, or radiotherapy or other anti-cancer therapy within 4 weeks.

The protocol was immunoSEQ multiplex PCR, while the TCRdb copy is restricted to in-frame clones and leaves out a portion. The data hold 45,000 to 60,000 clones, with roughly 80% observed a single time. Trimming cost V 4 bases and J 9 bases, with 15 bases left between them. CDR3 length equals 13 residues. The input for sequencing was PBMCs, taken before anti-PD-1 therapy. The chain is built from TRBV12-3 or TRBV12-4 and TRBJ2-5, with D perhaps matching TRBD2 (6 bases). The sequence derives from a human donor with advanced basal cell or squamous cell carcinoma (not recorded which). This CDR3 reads CASSYTTGGAQYF. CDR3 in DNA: TGTGCCAGCAGTTATACCACCGGAGGGGCCCAGTACTTC.